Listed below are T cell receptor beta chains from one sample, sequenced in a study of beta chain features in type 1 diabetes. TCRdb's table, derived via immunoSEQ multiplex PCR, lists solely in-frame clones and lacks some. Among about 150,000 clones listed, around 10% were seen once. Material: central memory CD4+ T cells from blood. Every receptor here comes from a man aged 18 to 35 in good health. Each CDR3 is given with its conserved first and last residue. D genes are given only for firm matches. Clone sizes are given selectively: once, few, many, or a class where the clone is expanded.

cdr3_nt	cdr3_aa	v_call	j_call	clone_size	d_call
TGTGCCAGCAGCCGAGAGACAGAGGCTGAAGCTTTCTTT	CASSRETEAEAFF	TRBV7-2	TRBJ1-1	few	.
TGTGCCAGCAGCTTGGGTCAGTCCTACAATGAGCAGTTCTTC	CASSLGQSYNEQFF	TRBV5-6	TRBJ2-1	few	.
TGCAGCGGAGCCCCGGTAACAGGGATCGCTAACTATGGCTACACCTTC	CSGAPVTGIANYGYTF	TRBV29-1	TRBJ1-2	few	.
TGTGCCTGGATGGGGGGTAACTATGGCTACACCTTC	CAWMGGNYGYTF	TRBV30	TRBJ1-2	few	.
TGTGCCAGCACGGGGAGGAATAGGGGGCGAGGCGGCACTGAAGCTTTCTTT	CASTGRNRGRGGTEAFF	TRBV27	TRBJ1-1	few	TRBD1
TGTGCCAGCTCCCAGGAAGAGACCCAGTACTTC	CASSQEETQYF	TRBV18	TRBJ2-5	few	.
TGCGCCAGCAGCTTGTGGGGGGCGAGGAATGAGCAGTTCTTC	CASSLWGARNEQFF	TRBV5-1	TRBJ2-1	few	.
TGTGCCTGGATGCGGGAACAAAACACTGAAGCTTTCTTT	CAWMREQNTEAFF	TRBV30	TRBJ1-1	many	.
TGTGCCAGCAGTTTATCCCCAGGGGCCTACGAGCAGTACTTC	CASSLSPGAYEQYF	TRBV28	TRBJ2-7	few	.
TGTGCCAGCAGTTACGGACAAGGGAAGCAGTACTTC	CASSYGQGKQYF	TRBV7-9	TRBJ2-7	.	.
TGTGCCAGCAGGTTTGGTTGGGACACTGAAGCTTTCTTT	CASRFGWDTEAFF	TRBV28	TRBJ1-1	.	.
TGCAGCGTTGAGGGGGAAATCCAAGAGACCCAGTACTTC	CSVEGEIQETQYF	TRBV29-1	TRBJ2-5	.	.
TGTGCCAGCAGCTTATCACAGGCCATAGGGATTCAGTACTTC	CASSLSQAIGIQYF	TRBV7-2	TRBJ2-4	many	.
TGCGCCAGCAGCTTGAGGACAGGAGGTAACCAAGAGACCCAGTACTTC	CASSLRTGGNQETQYF	TRBV5-1	TRBJ2-5	few	TRBD1
TGTGCCAGCAGCTTGGCGATAGGGGATTCACCCCTCCACTTT	CASSLAIGDSPLHF	TRBV7-2	TRBJ1-6	.	.
TGTGCCAGCAGTGAAGGAGGGAACTATGGCTACACCTTC	CASSEGGNYGYTF	TRBV25-1	TRBJ1-2	few	.
TGTGCCAGCAGCAAAGCGCTTGCGGCCTACAATGAGCAGTTCTTC	CASSKALAAYNEQFF	TRBV21-1	TRBJ2-1	many	.
TGCGCCAGCAGCTTTCAGGGGGCGTCTGCCAAAAACATTCAGTACTTC	CASSFQGASAKNIQYF	TRBV5-1	TRBJ2-4	.	TRBD1
TGTGCCAGCACCCCTTTAGGGGGGGGTTCCTACGAGCAGTACTTC	CASTPLGGGSYEQYF	TRBV28	TRBJ2-7	few	.
TGTGCCAGCAGACAAACTAGCGCCGCCTACGAGCAGTACTTC	CASRQTSAAYEQYF	TRBV7-2	TRBJ2-7	.	TRBD2
TGCGCCAGCAGCTCCTCCGAGGGGACACGCAGCTCCTACGAGCAGTACTTC	CASSSSEGTRSSYEQYF	TRBV5-1	TRBJ2-7	.	.
TGTGCCAGCAGTCTGAGGTCTAGCACAGATACGCAGTATTTT	CASSLRSSTDTQYF	TRBV6-6	TRBJ2-3	few	.
TGTGCCGGCCGCCCGGGGGGCTCACCAACCTCTGAAGCTTTCTTT	CAGRPGGSPTSEAFF	TRBV10-3	TRBJ1-1	few	.
TGCGCCAGCAGCTCCCAGGGGGTTGACTACGAGCAGTACTTC	CASSSQGVDYEQYF	TRBV5-1	TRBJ2-7	few	TRBD1
TGTGCCAGCAGCCCAGCGGCGGGAGGGACCTACGAGCAGTACTTC	CASSPAAGGTYEQYF	TRBV5-4	TRBJ2-7	few	TRBD2